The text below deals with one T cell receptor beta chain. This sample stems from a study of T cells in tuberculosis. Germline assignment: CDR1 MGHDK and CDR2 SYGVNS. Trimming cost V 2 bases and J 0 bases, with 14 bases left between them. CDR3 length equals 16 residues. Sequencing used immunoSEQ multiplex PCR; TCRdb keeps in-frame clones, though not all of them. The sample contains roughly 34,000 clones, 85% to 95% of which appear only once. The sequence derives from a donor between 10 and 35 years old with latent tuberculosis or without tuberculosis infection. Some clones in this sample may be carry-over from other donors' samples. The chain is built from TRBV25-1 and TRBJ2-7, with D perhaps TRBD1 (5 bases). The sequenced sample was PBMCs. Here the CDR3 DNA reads TGTGCCAGCAGTGAAATTGACAGCCCTAGCTCCTACGAGCAGTACTTC. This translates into CASSEIDSPSSYEQYF.